This TCR beta chain stems from a study of spatial heterogeneity in lung cancer. By share, this clonotype ranks as medium-sized (0.01 to 0.1%). What it binds is not known. Study-level findings and limits: For expanded intratumoral alpha and beta TCRs, counts tracked tumor mutation counts.

With 4 bases removed from V and 0 bases from J, the gap between germline ends came to 12 bases. This CDR3 contains 15 residues. In germline, CDR1 is LGHNA, CDR2 YNFKEQ. Time point meaning: sample taken at primary tumor resection. The donors, 70 to 80 patients with untreated early-stage non-small cell lung cancer, provided the samples. A distinct unique molecular identifier was carried by each TCR cDNA molecule. TCRdb used MiXCR to reprocess the 5' RACE reads, holding one entry per CDR3 protein. The sample has 6,400 or so distinct CDR3 sequences, approximately 6.3% seen once. This sequence originates from a male donor with early-stage non-small cell lung cancer. This chain joins TRBV4-2 and TRBJ1-2; D is unclear. The sample was lung tumor tissue, taken at surgery. CDR3 in amino acids: CASSPAAQSNYGYTF. The CDR3 nucleotides read TGTGCCAGCAGCCCCGCGGCACAGTCTAACTATGGCTACACCTTC.